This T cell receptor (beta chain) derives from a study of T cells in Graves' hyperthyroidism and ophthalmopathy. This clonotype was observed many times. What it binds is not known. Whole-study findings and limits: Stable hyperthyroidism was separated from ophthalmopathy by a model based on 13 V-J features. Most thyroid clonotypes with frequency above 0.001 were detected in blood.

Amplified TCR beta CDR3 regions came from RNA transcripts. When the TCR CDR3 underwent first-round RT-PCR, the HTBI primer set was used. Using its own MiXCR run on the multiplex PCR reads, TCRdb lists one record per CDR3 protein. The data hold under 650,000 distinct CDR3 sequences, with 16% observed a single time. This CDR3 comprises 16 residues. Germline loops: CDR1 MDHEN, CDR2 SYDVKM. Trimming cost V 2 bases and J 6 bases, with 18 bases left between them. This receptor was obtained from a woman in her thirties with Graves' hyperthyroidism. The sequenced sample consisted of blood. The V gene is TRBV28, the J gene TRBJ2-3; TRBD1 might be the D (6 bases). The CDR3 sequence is CASSLGGGGVLDTQYF. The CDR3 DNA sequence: TGTGCCAGCAGTTTAGGGGGCGGTGGGGTTTTGGATACGCAGTATTTT.